The 19 T cell receptor beta chains below all came from one sample that was sequenced in a study of blood T cells in healthy people across ages. Next came a second PCR, run for roughly 6 to 11 cycles, which used a sample-barcoded 5' primer along with a J-beta primer mix. TCRdb itself ran the 5' RACE reads through MiXCR, one entry per CDR3 protein. The sample lists roughly 800,000 distinct CDR3 sequences, 20% to 30% seen once, with about 3% in the top ten. These data were likewise used in another study, on T cells of mothers and their children.

The sample was blood. Receptor source: a boy aged 10-17 years in good health.

In this sample, this clonotype turned up a few times. J is TRBJ2-7 and V is TRBV7-6; TRBD2 is a possible D gene (5 bases). The CDR3 is made up of 16 amino acids. The germline gives CDR1 SGHVS, CDR2 FNYEAQ. V was shortened by 5 bases and J by 2 bases, with 19 bases between the two germline ends. This CDR3 reads CASSPEGDPRPYEQYF. The CDR3 DNA follows: TGTGCCAGCAGCCCAGAGGGAGACCCTCGGCCCTACGAGCAGTACTTC. The full variable domain, its missing parts supplied by reference TRBV7-6 and TRBJ2-7, is GAGVSQSPRYKVTKRGQDVALRCDPISGHVSLYWYRQALGQGPEFLTYFNYEAQQDKSGLPNDRFSAERPEGSISTLTIQRTEQRDSAMYRCASSPEGDPRPYEQYFGPGTRLTVT.

There are a few counts of this clonotype. This chain joins TRBV27 and TRBJ2-5; a possible D gene is TRBD2 (6 bases). Judging by the DNA end, TRBJ2-1 fits better; the J call may be wrong. Germline CDR1 MNHEY, CDR2 SMNVEV (reference sequence). The CDR3 contains 14 residues. The CDR3: CASSTGRLGDEQFF. CDR3 bases: TGTGCCAGCAGCACCGGGAGACTTGGGGATGAGCAGTTCTTC.

The chain couples TRBV7-2 to TRBJ2-1; TRBD2 agrees at 9 bases. The CDR3 contains 15 residues. The V segment lost 1 base and the J segment 9 bases; nucleotides outside the gene matches: 7. Germline V gene sequence: CDR1 SGHTA, CDR2 FQGNSA. The CDR3 region is CASSLVGGGAGEQFF. The CDR3 nucleotides read TGTGCCAGCAGCTTAGTTGGCGGGGGGGCCGGTGAGCAGTTCTTC.

This clonotype appeared a few times. The rearrangement links TRBV3-1 to TRBJ2-1; 9 nucleotides line up with TRBD2. This CDR3 contains 15 residues. Per germline, CDR1 LGHDT and CDR2 YNNKEL (reference sequence). With V trimmed by 4 bases and J by 5 bases, 6 bases remained unmatched. The CDR3 protein is CASSRAGGPNNEQFF. The CDR3 region has the DNA TGTGCCAGCAGCCGAGCGGGGGGACCTAACAATGAGCAGTTCTTC.

The rearrangement joins TRBV9 to TRBJ2-7, with 7 bases matching TRBD1. The CDR3 is 15 amino acids. V was pared by 4 bases and J by 3 bases, with 10 bases of the junction left unmatched. Looked up from germline, CDR1 is SGDLS and CDR2 is YYNGEE. The CDR3 loop reads CASSPWDSEGYEQYF. CDR3 coding DNA: TGTGCCAGCAGCCCCTGGGACAGCGAGGGCTACGAGCAGTACTTC.

This clonotype was picked up a small number of times. The chain employs TRBV7-6 and TRBJ1-1; D might be TRBD1 (5 bases). Trimming took 3 bases from V and 5 from J, leaving 13 bases between them. This CDR3 contains 14 residues. Germline loops: CDR1 SGHVS, CDR2 FNYEAQ. The CDR3 protein is CASSFSARGTEAFF. CDR3 nucleotide sequence: TGTGCCAGCAGCTTCAGCGCAAGGGGAACTGAAGCTTTCTTT.

The V call is TRBV12-3 or TRBV12-4, the J call TRBJ1-1; 8 positions agree with TRBD1. The V segment lost 8 bases and the J segment 0 bases; nucleotides outside the gene matches: 8. This CDR3 contains 15 residues. CDR3 coding DNA: TGTGCCAGCTGCCGGACAGGGAGGATGAACACTGAAGCTTTCTTT. Protein: CASCRTGRMNTEAFF.

The table lists this clonotype with a few counts. The chain joins TRBV3-1 to TRBJ1-3, with D hard to call. Trimming cost V 1 base and J 4 bases, with 11 bases left between them. Germline CDR1 is LGHDT and CDR2 is YNNKEL (reference sequence). The CDR3 contains 15 residues. CDR3 sequence reads: CASSQGPQIGNTIYF. The CDR3 nucleotides read TGTGCCAGCAGCCAAGGACCCCAGATCGGAAACACCATATATTTT.

This clonotype was observed a handful of times. The chain has TRBV12-3 or TRBV12-4 and TRBJ1-1; D is uncertain. The V end was cut by 2 bases, the J end by 0 bases, with 7 bases between. This CDR3 region has 14 residues. The CDR3: CASSLQEMNTEAFF. The CDR3 DNA follows: TGTGCCAGCAGTTTACAGGAGATGAACACTGAAGCTTTCTTT.

The CDR3 spells CASSIDRVQEAFF. CDR3 coding DNA: TGTGCCAGTAGTATAGATCGCGTACAGGAAGCTTTCTTT. The genes are TRBV19 and TRBJ1-1; D is ambiguous. This CDR3 is 13 amino acids long. CDR1 and CDR2 from the germline V gene are LNHDA and SQIVND (reference sequence). V was cut by 0 bases and J by 8 bases, with 10 bases left in between.

V and J are TRBV7-9 and TRBJ1-6; D is possibly TRBD1 (5 bases). Germline V CDR1 and CDR2: SEHNR, FQNEAQ (reference sequence). Trimming stripped 5 bases from V and 8 bases from J, with 16 bases between. The CDR3 contains 15 residues. CDR3 residues: CASSETGTTDSPLHF. The CDR3 region has the DNA TGTGCCAGCAGCGAAACCGGGACTACCGATTCACCCCTCCACTTT.

This clonotype showed up just a few times. The chain carries TRBV12-3 or TRBV12-4 and TRBJ1-4; D remains ambiguous. This CDR3 comprises 14 residues. Trimming stripped 3 bases from V and 7 bases from J, with 12 bases between. The CDR3 loop is CASSFDGRSEKLFF. The CDR3 DNA follows: TGTGCCAGCAGTTTCGACGGAAGATCTGAAAAACTGTTTTTT.

CDR3 coding DNA: TGTGCCATCAGTGAAGGAAAGGGGATCGGTGAAGCTTTCTTT. It translates to CAISEGKGIGEAFF. The chain joins TRBV10-3 to TRBJ1-1, with a possible D match to TRBD1 (5 bases). There are 14 residues in the CDR3. In germline, CDR1 is ENHRY, CDR2 SYGVKD. The V end lost 3 bases, the J end lost 7 bases, and 15 bases lay between the germline ends.

The V and J genes are TRBV11-2 and TRBJ1-4; D ambiguous. The CDR3 length is 13 residues. The germline gives CDR1 SGHAT, CDR2 FQNNGV. Trimming removed 4 bases from V and 8 bases from J, with 11 bases in between. CDR3 bases: TGTGCCAGCAGCTGGATCGAGCAAGAAAAACTGTTTTTT. It codes for CASSWIEQEKLFF.

DNA for the CDR3: TGCAGTGCTAGTAACGCCCGGGAGAGCTCCTACGAGCAGTACTTC. Translation gives CSASNARESSYEQYF. V usage is TRBV20-1 and J usage is TRBJ2-7; possibly TRBD2 for D (6 bases). The germline CDR1 and CDR2 sequences are DFQATT and SNEGSKA (reference sequence). The CDR3 spans 15 residues. V gave up 3 bases and J gave up 0 bases, with 15 bases separating them.

The V gene is TRBV20-1, the J gene TRBJ1-2; no clear D. V lost 5 bases and J 4 bases, leaving 8 bases between the germline ends. This CDR3 has 11 amino acids. In germline, CDR1 is DFQATT, CDR2 SNEGSKA (reference sequence). CDR3 coding DNA: TGCAGTGCTCGACGGGGCTATGGCTACACCTTC. It specifies CSARRGYGYTF.

This chain joins TRBV20-1 and TRBJ2-5, with a weak D call TRBD1 (6 bases). Germline V gene sequence: CDR1 DFQATT, CDR2 SNEGSKA (reference sequence). CDR3 length: 13 residues. V was cut by 3 bases and J by 4 bases, with 12 bases left in between. The CDR3 DNA reads TGCAGTGCTAGGAGACAGGACGGAGAGACCCAGTACTTC. Amino acid sequence: CSARRQDGETQYF.

The chain recombines TRBV28 with TRBJ2-7; 9 nucleotides agree with TRBD2. V lost 6 bases, J lost 2 bases, and 8 bases stayed unmatched. Germline V CDR1 and CDR2: MDHEN, SYDVKM. The CDR3 sequence is 15 residues long. DNA for the CDR3: TGTGCCAGCAGCCTTATGCGGGGGGGCCCCTACGAGCAGTACTTC. Translation gives CASSLMRGGPYEQYF.

The chain combines TRBV6-5 with TRBJ2-1, with 8 bases matching TRBD2. Matching the DNA end better, TRBJ2-5 makes the J call doubtful. In germline, CDR1 is MNHEY, CDR2 SVGAGI. The CDR3 runs 14 residues. CDR3 nucleotides: TGTGCCAGCAGCCCGCGGGGGGCGGGGGAGACCCAGTACTTC. Translated, it gives CASSPRGAGETQYF.